This entry describes one T cell receptor beta chain. Its antigen is still unknown. The sample belongs to a study of cytomegalovirus exposure and HLA in healthy donors. Study overall: Early released data comprised approximately 85 million unique TCRs from HLA-typed donors. General study findings and limits: Researchers left out some V segments, among them TRBV6-2 and TRBV6-3, as indistinguishable. Later analysis placed DRB1 highest and HLA-C lowest in TCR association rates, which differed by HLA locus.

The CDR3 runs to 15 residues. Germline V CDR1 and CDR2: PRHDT, FYEKMQ (reference sequence). J lost 4 bases, V lost 5 bases, and 11 bases had no gene match. The PCR contained 60 Vbeta and 13 Jbeta primers. Only in-frame clones appear in the TCRdb table, and some are missing; sequencing was by immunoSEQ multiplex PCR. The data hold around 100,000 clones, with 65% to 75% observed a single time. Source material: PBMCs. The chain recombines TRBV13 with TRBJ2-7; TRBD1 matches 7 bases. This receptor was taken from a man aged 25-45 years in good health and CMV-seropositive. In DNA, the CDR3 is TGTGCCAGCAGCCCGTCAAAACAGGGGCTGTACGAGCAGTACTTC. It translates to CASSPSKQGLYEQYF.